Given below is one T cell receptor (beta chain) in context. The CDR3 is 13 residues long. The V end lost 6 bases, the J end lost 8 bases, and 16 bases lay between the germline ends. These data are taken from a study of control samples from healthy donors and cancer patients. Assay: immunoSEQ multiplex PCR; the TCRdb copy retains only in-frame clones and omits some. This table holds 85,000 to 90,000 clones, about 84% found once. The chain couples TRBV12-3 or TRBV12-4 to TRBJ1-2, with D unresolved. This clonotype was obtained from a woman in her thirties or forties in good health. Sequenced sample: blood. CDR3 residues: CASSPHRAGGYTF. In DNA form, the CDR3 reads TGTGCCAGCAGCCCTCACCGGGCTGGCGGCTACACCTTC.